The rows below give T cell receptor beta chains drawn from one sample of a study of blood T cell repertoires in COVID-19. Sequencing used immunoSEQ multiplex PCR; TCRdb keeps in-frame clones, though not all of them. The table lists 120,000 to 150,000 clones, over 80% of them singletons. The sequenced sample consisted of peripheral blood. The receptors stem from a woman aged 35 to 49 with active or convalescent COVID-19. Each CDR3 is given with its conserved first and last residue. Each record gives: clone size, V gene, J gene, D gene, CDR3 protein, CDR3 DNA. D genes are given only for firm matches. A clone size is listed for some rows: how often the clone was seen (once, few, many), or a class if it is expanded.

size: few; V: TRBV2; J: TRBJ1-6; D: -; CDR3: CASSGENNSPLHF; DNA: TGTGCCAGCTCGGGGGAGAATAATTCACCCCTCCACTTT
size: -; V: TRBV5-1; J: TRBJ1-2; D: -; CDR3: CASSSTPERGYGYTF; DNA: TGCGCCAGCAGCTCTACTCCAGAGAGAGGCTATGGCTACACCTTC
size: -; V: TRBV18; J: TRBJ1-1; D: TRBD1; CDR3: CASSLRQGTGTEAFF; DNA: TGTGCCAGCTCCCTTCGACAGGGTACGGGCACTGAAGCTTTCTTT
size: once; V: TRBV9; J: TRBJ2-3; D: TRBD2; CDR3: CASSATSLAGYRVDTQYF; DNA: TGTGCCAGCAGCGCAACGTCTCTAGCGGGATACCGTGTAGATACGCAGTATTTT
size: -; V: TRBV10-3; J: TRBJ1-5; D: -; CDR3: CAISDSGGMKPQHF; DNA: TGTGCCATCAGTGATTCGGGGGGTATGAAGCCCCAGCATTTT
size: few; V: TRBV4-3; J: TRBJ2-3; D: TRBD2; CDR3: CASSRGSGRMGDTQYF; DNA: TGCGCCAGCAGCCGAGGTAGCGGGAGAATGGGAGATACGCAGTATTTT
size: -; V: TRBV3-1/TRBV3-2; J: TRBJ1-4; D: TRBD1; CDR3: CASSLRQGNEKLFF; DNA: TGTGCCAGCAGCCTGCGACAGGGTAATGAAAAACTGTTTTTT
size: -; V: TRBV6-5; J: TRBJ1-2; D: -; CDR3: CASIPGDVNGYTF; DNA: TGTGCCAGCATCCCGGGGGATGTAAATGGCTACACCTTC
size: -; V: TRBV29-1; J: TRBJ1-5; D: -; CDR3: CSAIVQGSNQPQHF; DNA: TGCAGCGCTATCGTTCAGGGTTCAAATCAGCCCCAGCATTTT
size: -; V: TRBV7-2; J: TRBJ2-2; D: -; CDR3: CASSLRPRGNTGELFF; DNA: TGTGCCAGCAGCTTAAGGCCAAGGGGGAACACCGGGGAGCTGTTTTTT
size: once; V: TRBV28; J: TRBJ1-3; D: TRBD1; CDR3: CASSRTGSGNTIYF; DNA: TGTGCCAGCAGTCGGACAGGCTCTGGAAACACCATATATTTT
size: -; V: TRBV7-9; J: TRBJ1-3; D: -; CDR3: CASSFPGKNTIYF; DNA: TGTGCCAGCAGCTTCCCAGGGAAAAACACCATATATTTT
size: once; V: TRBV28; J: TRBJ2-1; D: -; CDR3: CASSLRSGYNEQFF; DNA: TGTGCCAGCAGTTTACGGTCAGGTTACAATGAGCAGTTCTTC
size: -; V: TRBV23-1; J: TRBJ1-5; D: TRBD1; CDR3: CASTLYPGTEIYSNQPQHF; DNA: TGCGCCAGCACCCTCTACCCCGGGACAGAAATCTATAGCAATCAGCCCCAGCATTTT
size: few; V: TRBV5-4; J: TRBJ2-7; D: -; CDR3: CASSLEGARADEQYF; DNA: TGTGCCAGCAGCTTGGAAGGGGCCAGGGCGGACGAGCAGTACTTC
size: -; V: TRBV10-3; J: TRBJ1-6; D: -; CDR3: CAIRTELDNSPLHF; DNA: TGTGCCATCAGGACAGAGTTAGATAATTCACCCCTCCACTTT
size: -; V: TRBV11-2; J: TRBJ2-7; D: TRBD1; CDR3: CASSSIRQGAYEQYF; DNA: TGTGCCAGCAGCTCAATCCGACAGGGGGCCTACGAGCAGTACTTC
size: -; V: TRBV19; J: TRBJ1-3; D: TRBD1; CDR3: CASSMPGQILSGNTIYF; DNA: TGTGCCAGTAGTATGCCGGGACAGATACTCTCTGGAAACACCATATATTTT
size: -; V: TRBV19; J: TRBJ2-1; D: -; CDR3: CASSIDAGSYNEQFF; DNA: TGTGCCAGTAGTATAGATGCGGGGTCCTACAATGAGCAGTTCTTC
size: -; V: TRBV12-3/TRBV12-4; J: TRBJ2-3; D: -; CDR3: CASRIRLTDTQYF; DNA: TGTGCCAGCAGGATCAGACTCACAGATACGCAGTATTTT
size: -; V: TRBV6-5; J: TRBJ2-1; D: TRBD1; CDR3: CASSYGQGRRNEQFF; DNA: TGTGCCAGCAGTTACGGACAGGGAAGACGCAATGAGCAGTTCTTC
size: -; V: TRBV5-4; J: TRBJ2-5; D: TRBD2; CDR3: CASSLGLAGSKRGETQYF; DNA: TGTGCCAGCAGCTTGGGACTAGCGGGGAGTAAACGAGGGGAGACCCAGTACTTC
size: -; V: TRBV19; J: TRBJ2-3; D: -; CDR3: CASSVGWSGPTDTQYF; DNA: TGTGCCAGTAGTGTTGGATGGAGCGGCCCCACCGATACGCAGTATTTT
size: -; V: TRBV5-4; J: TRBJ2-7; D: TRBD2; CDR3: CASSLGREGEQYF; DNA: TGTGCCAGCAGCTTGGGCAGGGAGGGCGAGCAGTACTTC
size: -; V: TRBV4-1; J: TRBJ2-7; D: TRBD1; CDR3: CASSQDRGRWQYF; DNA: TGCGCCAGCAGCCAGGACAGGGGGCGATGGCAGTACTTC
size: few; V: TRBV2; J: TRBJ1-5; D: -; CDR3: CASREGTAAGPQHF; DNA: TGTGCCAGCAGGGAGGGGACCGCAGCAGGGCCCCAGCATTTT
size: -; V: TRBV30; J: TRBJ1-2; D: -; CDR3: CAWTMTGPYGYTF; DNA: TGTGCCTGGACCATGACAGGTCCCTATGGCTACACCTTC
size: -; V: TRBV30; J: TRBJ1-4; D: -; CDR3: CACTPGQINEKLFF; DNA: TGTGCCTGCACCCCGGGACAAATAAATGAAAAACTGTTTTTT
size: -; V: TRBV29-1; J: TRBJ1-2; D: TRBD1; CDR3: CSAGARYTRGPESYGYTF; DNA: TGCAGCGCGGGTGCGAGGTATACAAGGGGGCCGGAGAGCTATGGCTACACCTTC
size: -; V: TRBV27; J: TRBJ2-1; D: -; CDR3: CASSLPGYNEQFF; DNA: TGTGCCAGCAGTTTACCCGGTTACAATGAGCAGTTCTTC
size: -; V: TRBV6-5; J: TRBJ2-2; D: TRBD2; CDR3: CASSYSSGGSTGELFF; DNA: TGTGCCAGCAGTTACTCCAGCGGGGGGTCCACCGGGGAGCTGTTTTTT
size: -; V: TRBV5-1; J: TRBJ2-5; D: TRBD2; CDR3: CASSGGLAGVQETQYF; DNA: TGCGCCAGCAGCGGGGGACTAGCGGGGGTACAAGAGACCCAGTACTTC
size: medium-sized; V: TRBV6-2/TRBV6-3; J: TRBJ2-3; D: TRBD2; CDR3: CASSPDLAGGPDTQYF; DNA: TGTGCCAGCAGCCCCGATCTAGCGGGGGGGCCAGATACGCAGTATTTT
size: once; V: TRBV28; J: TRBJ2-7; D: TRBD1; CDR3: CASRWDRDYEQYF; DNA: TGTGCCAGCAGATGGGACAGGGACTACGAGCAGTACTTC
size: -; V: TRBV6-2/TRBV6-3; J: TRBJ1-5; D: -; CDR3: CASSYAREPQHF; DNA: TGTGCCAGCAGTTACGCTCGGGAGCCCCAGCATTTT
size: -; V: TRBV27; J: TRBJ2-2; D: TRBD1; CDR3: CASRRDRGSAGELFF; DNA: TGTGCCAGCAGGCGGGACAGGGGATCGGCCGGGGAGCTGTTTTTT
size: -; V: TRBV6-5; J: TRBJ1-5; D: TRBD1; CDR3: CASRPTGGAGQPQHF; DNA: TGTGCCAGCAGGCCTACAGGGGGCGCAGGGCAGCCCCAGCATTTT
size: -; V: TRBV7-6; J: TRBJ2-5; D: TRBD1; CDR3: CASSLARQGAGQETQYF; DNA: TGTGCCAGCAGCTTAGCGCGACAGGGGGCCGGCCAAGAGACCCAGTACTTC
size: -; V: TRBV5-1; J: TRBJ1-2; D: TRBD1; CDR3: CASSLSGQGDYGYTF; DNA: TGCGCCAGCAGCTTGTCCGGACAGGGGGACTATGGCTACACCTTC
size: -; V: TRBV30; J: TRBJ1-3; D: -; CDR3: CAWSVRGSSTIYF; DNA: TGTGCCTGGAGTGTACGGGGGTCTAGCACCATATATTTT
size: -; V: TRBV7-7; J: TRBJ2-2; D: -; CDR3: CASSLGRGQAGELFF; DNA: TGTGCTAGCAGCTTGGGCAGGGGACAAGCCGGGGAGCTGTTTTTT
size: -; V: TRBV6-5; J: TRBJ1-6; D: -; CDR3: CASKVEGDRPLHF; DNA: TGTGCCAGCAAGGTTGAGGGGGACCGACCCCTCCACTTT
size: -; V: TRBV6-5; J: TRBJ2-1; D: TRBD2; CDR3: CASSLLADSSYNEQFF; DNA: TGTGCCAGCAGTTTACTAGCGGACAGCTCCTACAATGAGCAGTTCTTC
size: -; V: TRBV2; J: TRBJ2-1; D: -; CDR3: CASRDSLYNEQFF; DNA: TGTGCCAGCAGGGACAGCCTTTACAATGAGCAGTTCTTC
size: few; V: TRBV6-1; J: TRBJ2-3; D: TRBD2; CDR3: CASSELAGGSDTQYF; DNA: TGTGCCAGCAGTGAACTAGCGGGGGGTTCAGATACGCAGTATTTT
size: -; V: TRBV27; J: TRBJ1-2; D: -; CDR3: CASSSRGTQNYGYTF; DNA: TGTGCCAGCAGTTCACGCGGGACGCAGAACTATGGCTACACCTTC
size: few; V: TRBV28; J: TRBJ1-6; D: -; CDR3: CASRQMRGLSPLHF; DNA: TGTGCCAGCAGACAAATGCGGGGCCTATCACCCCTCCACTTT
size: once; V: TRBV2; J: TRBJ2-2; D: -; CDR3: CASTRENTGELFF; DNA: TGTGCCAGCACGAGAGAGAACACCGGGGAGCTGTTTTTT
size: once; V: TRBV18; J: TRBJ2-7; D: TRBD2; CDR3: CASSPSLGRADEQYF; DNA: TGTGCCAGCTCACCCTCGTTGGGGAGGGCGGACGAGCAGTACTTC
size: -; V: TRBV5-6; J: TRBJ2-6; D: -; CDR3: CASSLAGTGANVLTF; DNA: TGTGCCAGCAGCTTGGCCGGTACTGGGGCCAACGTCCTGACTTTC
size: -; V: TRBV30; J: TRBJ2-3; D: TRBD2; CDR3: CAGVSSGRTDTQYF; DNA: TGTGCCGGGGTTTCTAGCGGGAGGACGGATACGCAGTATTTT
size: few; V: TRBV10-1; J: TRBJ2-2; D: -; CDR3: CASSEGGDTGELFF; DNA: TGCGCCAGCAGCGAAGGGGGTGACACCGGGGAGCTGTTTTTT
size: once; V: TRBV18; J: TRBJ1-1; D: TRBD1; CDR3: CASSPPSIYRDSGEAFF; DNA: TGTGCCAGCTCACCACCGTCCATTTACCGGGACAGTGGGGAAGCTTTCTTT
size: -; V: TRBV27; J: TRBJ2-7; D: TRBD1; CDR3: CASRRDSLDEQYF; DNA: TGTGCCAGCAGAAGGGACAGCCTCGACGAGCAGTACTTC
size: -; V: TRBV2; J: TRBJ1-5; D: TRBD1; CDR3: CASSRTGRNQPQHF; DNA: TGTGCCAGCAGTCGGACAGGGCGCAATCAGCCCCAGCATTTT
size: -; V: TRBV4-1; J: TRBJ1-2; D: TRBD1; CDR3: CASSRRGTGDLNYGYTF; DNA: TGCGCCAGCAGCCGAAGAGGGACAGGGGATTTGAACTATGGCTACACCTTC
size: few; V: TRBV11-2; J: TRBJ2-3; D: TRBD1; CDR3: CASSWIRMGQNTDTQYF; DNA: TGTGCCAGCAGCTGGATTCGTATGGGACAGAACACAGATACGCAGTATTTT
size: -; V: TRBV5-4; J: TRBJ1-4; D: -; CDR3: CASSSGEVTNEKLFF; DNA: TGTGCCAGCAGTTCCGGCGAGGTAACAAATGAAAAACTGTTTTTT
size: -; V: TRBV10-3; J: TRBJ1-5; D: -; CDR3: CAIKAARSNQPQHF; DNA: TGTGCCATCAAAGCGGCTCGTAGCAATCAGCCCCAGCATTTT
size: -; V: TRBV7-2; J: TRBJ2-7; D: TRBD1; CDR3: CASSPWTGPSSYEQYF; DNA: TGTGCCAGCAGCCCGTGGACAGGGCCTAGCTCCTACGAGCAGTACTTC